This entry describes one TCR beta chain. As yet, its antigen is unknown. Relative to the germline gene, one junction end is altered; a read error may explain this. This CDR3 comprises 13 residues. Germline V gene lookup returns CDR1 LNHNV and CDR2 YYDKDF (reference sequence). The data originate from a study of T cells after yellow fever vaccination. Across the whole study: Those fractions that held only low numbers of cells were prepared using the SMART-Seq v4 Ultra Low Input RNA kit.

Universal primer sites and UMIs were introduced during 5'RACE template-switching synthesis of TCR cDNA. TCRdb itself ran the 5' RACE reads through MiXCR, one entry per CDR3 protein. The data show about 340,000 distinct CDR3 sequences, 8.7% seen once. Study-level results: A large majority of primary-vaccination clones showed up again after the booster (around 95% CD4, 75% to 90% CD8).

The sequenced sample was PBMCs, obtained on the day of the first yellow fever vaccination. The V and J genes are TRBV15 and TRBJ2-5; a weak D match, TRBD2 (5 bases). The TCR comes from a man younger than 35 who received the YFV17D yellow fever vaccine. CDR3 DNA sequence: TGTGCCAGCAGCAGAGGAGGATACGAGACCCAGTACTTC. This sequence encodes CASSRGGYETQYF.